These T cell receptor beta chains were read from a single sample in a study of tumor-infiltrating lymphocytes in primary liver carcinoma. A single record per CDR3 protein comes from TCRdb applying MiXCR to the multiplex PCR reads. The table lists 150,000 to 200,000 distinct CDR3 sequences, 50% to 75% of them singletons, with approximately 67% in the top ten. Sequenced material: peripheral blood. The receptors derive from a man in his forties with primary liver carcinoma and hepatitis B virus infection. Each CDR3 is given with its conserved first and last residue. The D gene is left open where the match is weak. Expanded clones are given a class, and other clones once, few, many or no size at all.

- | TRBJ2-2 | - | TRBV6-5 | TGTGCCAGCAGTTACTATGAGCCCCCACCCGGGGAGCTGTTTTTT | CASSYYEPPPGELFF
- | TRBJ2-1 | - | TRBV5-4 | TGTGCCAGCAGCCCAGCACCGTCCGCGGCCTACAATGAGCAGTTCTTC | CASSPAPSAAYNEQFF
- | TRBJ1-5 | few | TRBV6-1 | TGTGCCAGCAGTGAACTTTCAAGTTATAGCAATCAGCCCCAGCATTTT | CASSELSSYSNQPQHF
- | TRBJ2-1 | - | TRBV5-4 | TGTGCCAACAGCTTACCGGGACTACCGGAGGGGGGGCAGTTCTTC | CANSLPGLPEGGQFF
- | TRBJ1-2 | - | TRBV5-4 | TGTGCCAGCAGCTCCCCCTCTGGGAACTATGGCTACACCTTC | CASSSPSGNYGYTF
- | TRBJ2-2 | - | TRBV10-1 | TGTGCCGGCAGTGAGCTAGCGCCGGGGGAGCTGTTTTTT | CAGSELAPGELFF
- | TRBJ1-2 | - | TRBV10-3 | TGTGCCATCAGTAAAGAGGGTTCATATGGCTACACCTTT | CAISKEGSYGYTF
TRBD2 | TRBJ2-2 | - | TRBV29-1 | TGCAACGGGGGACTAGCGGGAGGCGTGGTCGGGGAGCTGTTTTTT | CNGGLAGGVVGELFF
- | TRBJ2-3 | - | TRBV5-1 | TGCGCCAGCAGGGGACTGCCAAACTTAGGGGATACGCAGTATTTT | CASRGLPNLGDTQYF
- | TRBJ2-3 | once | TRBV11-1 | TGCGCCAACAGCCCCGGGGCCAGAACAGATACGCAGTATTTT | CANSPGARTDTQYF
- | TRBJ2-1 | - | TRBV10-3 | TGTGCCATCAGTGACCCAGCAGACAATGAGCAGTTCTTC | CAISDPADNEQFF
- | TRBJ2-7 | few | TRBV14 | TGTGCCAGCAGCCAAGCCACCGGGTCCTACTACGAGCAGTACTTC | CASSQATGSYYEQYF
- | TRBJ1-1 | few | TRBV5-4 | TGTGCCAGCAGCGGATCTTACGGGGCGAACACTGAAGCTTTCTTT | CASSGSYGANTEAFF
- | TRBJ2-7 | few | TRBV28 | TGTGCCAGCAGGGAGGTCCGGGGGAGCTACGAGCAGTACTTC | CASREVRGSYEQYF
- | TRBJ2-7 | - | TRBV11-2 | TGTGCCAGCAGCTTAGAAAGGGGTGACGAACATTACTTC | CASSLERGDEHYF
- | TRBJ2-1 | - | TRBV12-3/TRBV12-4 | TGTGCCAGCAGTTCCTCTCAGAGCTCCTACAATGAGCAGTTCTTC | CASSSSQSSYNEQFF
- | TRBJ2-7 | - | TRBV6-1 | TGTGCCAGCAGTGTTCGGGACGGCTACGAGCAGTACTTC | CASSVRDGYEQYF
- | TRBJ2-5 | - | TRBV29-1 | TGCAGCGTTGCGACCTCCGCATCTAAAGAGACCCAGTACTTC | CSVATSASKETQYF
- | TRBJ2-5 | - | TRBV4-2 | TGTGCCAGCAGCCAAGATAGCGCAACCCAAGAGACCCAGTACTTC | CASSQDSATQETQYF
- | TRBJ1-1 | many | TRBV11-3 | TGTGCCAGCGTTAAGTGGCAGGGACGGACTGAAGCTTTCTTT | CASVKWQGRTEAFF